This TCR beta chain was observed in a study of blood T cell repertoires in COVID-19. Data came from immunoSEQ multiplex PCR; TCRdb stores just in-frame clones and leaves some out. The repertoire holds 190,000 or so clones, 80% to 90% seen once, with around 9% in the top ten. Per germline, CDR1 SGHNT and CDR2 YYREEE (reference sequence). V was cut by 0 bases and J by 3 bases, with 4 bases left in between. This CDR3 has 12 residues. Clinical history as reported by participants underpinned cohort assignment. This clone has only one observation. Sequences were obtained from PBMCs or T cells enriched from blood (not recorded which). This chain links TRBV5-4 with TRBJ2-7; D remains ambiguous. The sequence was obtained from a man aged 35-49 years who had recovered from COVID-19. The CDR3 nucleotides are TGTGCCAGCAGCTTGGGCGGCTACGAGCAGTACTTC. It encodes CASSLGGYEQYF. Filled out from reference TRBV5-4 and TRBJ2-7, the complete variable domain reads ETGVTQSPTHLIKTRGQQVTLRCSSQSGHNTVSWYQQALGQGPQFIFQYYREEENGRGNFPPRFSGLQFPNYSSELNVNALELDDSALYLCASSLGGYEQYFGPGTRLTVT.